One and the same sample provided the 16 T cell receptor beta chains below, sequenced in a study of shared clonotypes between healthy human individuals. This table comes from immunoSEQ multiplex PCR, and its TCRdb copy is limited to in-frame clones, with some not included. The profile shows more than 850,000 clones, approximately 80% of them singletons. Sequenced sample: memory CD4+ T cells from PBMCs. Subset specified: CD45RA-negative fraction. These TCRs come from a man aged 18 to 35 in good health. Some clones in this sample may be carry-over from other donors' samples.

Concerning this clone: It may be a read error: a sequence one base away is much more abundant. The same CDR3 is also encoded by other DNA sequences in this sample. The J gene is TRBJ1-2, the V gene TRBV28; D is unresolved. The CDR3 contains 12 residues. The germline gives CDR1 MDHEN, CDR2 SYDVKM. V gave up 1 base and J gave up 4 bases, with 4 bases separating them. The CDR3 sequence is CASSLSTYGYTF. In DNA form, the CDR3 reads TGTGCCAGCAGTTTATCCACCTATGGCTACACCTTC.

CDR3 protein: CASRRTGKYTGELFF. CDR3 nucleotides: TGTGCCAGCAGGCGGACAGGGAAGTACACCGGGGAGCTGTTTTTT. The gene calls are TRBV5-8 and TRBJ2-2, with TRBD1 matching over 8 bases. Germline lookup yields CDR1 SGHTS and CDR2 YDEGEE. V shed 5 bases and J 3 bases; nucleotides not matched to a gene: 6. This CDR3 has 15 residues.

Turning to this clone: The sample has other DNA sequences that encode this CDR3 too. The CDR3 loop reads CASRGGVNTGELFF. CDR3 bases: TGTGCCAGCCGGGGTGGAGTGAACACCGGGGAGCTGTTTTTT. This rearrangement joins TRBV2 to TRBJ2-2; D may be TRBD2 (5 bases). The CDR3 sequence is 14 residues long. Trimming cost V 8 bases and J 1 base, with 11 bases left between them. Germline V gene lookup returns CDR1 SNHLY and CDR2 FYNNEI.

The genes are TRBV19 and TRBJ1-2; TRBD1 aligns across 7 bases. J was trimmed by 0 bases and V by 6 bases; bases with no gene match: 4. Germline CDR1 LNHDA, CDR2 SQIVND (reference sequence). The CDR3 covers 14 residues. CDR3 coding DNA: TGTGCCAGTAGACGAGGACAGGCTAACTATGGCTACACCTTC. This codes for CASRRGQANYGYTF.

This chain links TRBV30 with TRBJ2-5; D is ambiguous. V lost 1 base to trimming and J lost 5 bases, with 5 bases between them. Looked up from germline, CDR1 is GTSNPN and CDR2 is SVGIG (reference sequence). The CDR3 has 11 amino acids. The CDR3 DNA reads TGTGCCTGGAGTGGTTGGGAGACCCAGTACTTC. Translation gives CAWSGWETQYF.

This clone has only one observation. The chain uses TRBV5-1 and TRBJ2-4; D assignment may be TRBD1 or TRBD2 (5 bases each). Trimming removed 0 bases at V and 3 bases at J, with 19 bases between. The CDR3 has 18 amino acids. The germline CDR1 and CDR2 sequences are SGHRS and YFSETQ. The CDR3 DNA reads TGCGCCAGCAGCTTGGTGGCAGGGAGTGGAGAATTCAAAAACATTCAGTACTTC. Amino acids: CASSLVAGSGEFKNIQYF.

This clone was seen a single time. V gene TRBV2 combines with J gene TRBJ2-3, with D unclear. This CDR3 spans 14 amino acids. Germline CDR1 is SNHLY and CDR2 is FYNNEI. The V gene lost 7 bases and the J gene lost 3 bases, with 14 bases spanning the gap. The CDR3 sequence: CASTLWTNTDTQYF. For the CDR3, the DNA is TGTGCCAGCACTCTATGGACGAATACAGATACGCAGTATTTT.

DNA of the CDR3: TGTGCCATCAGTGACTTTTCGACAGGCCAAGAGACCCAGTACTTC. It specifies CAISDFSTGQETQYF. V usage is TRBV10-3 and J usage is TRBJ2-5, with a weak D call TRBD1 (6 bases). V lost 3 bases and J 1 base, leaving 12 bases between the germline ends. Germline CDR1 reads ENHRY; CDR2 reads SYGVKD. This CDR3 region has 15 residues.

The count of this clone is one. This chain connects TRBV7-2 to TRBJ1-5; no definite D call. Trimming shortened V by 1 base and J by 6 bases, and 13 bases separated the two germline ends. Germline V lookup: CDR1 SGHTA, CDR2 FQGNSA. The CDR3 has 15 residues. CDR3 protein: CASSLGASGSQPQHF. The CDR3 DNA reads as TGTGCCAGCAGCTTAGGAGCCAGTGGGAGTCAGCCCCAGCATTTT.

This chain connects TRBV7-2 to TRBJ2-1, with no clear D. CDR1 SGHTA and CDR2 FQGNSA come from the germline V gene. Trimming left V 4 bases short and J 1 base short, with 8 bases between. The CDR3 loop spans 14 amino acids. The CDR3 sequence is CASSSSMSYNEQFF. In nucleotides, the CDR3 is TGTGCCAGCAGCTCGTCGATGTCCTACAATGAGCAGTTCTTC.

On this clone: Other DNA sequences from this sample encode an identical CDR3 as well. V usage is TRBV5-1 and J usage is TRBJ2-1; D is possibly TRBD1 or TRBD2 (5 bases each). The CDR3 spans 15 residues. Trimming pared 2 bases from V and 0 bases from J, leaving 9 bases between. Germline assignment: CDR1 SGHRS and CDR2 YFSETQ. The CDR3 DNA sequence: TGCGCCAGCAGCTTAGAGGGGACCTCCTACAATGAGCAGTTCTTC. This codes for CASSLEGTSYNEQFF.

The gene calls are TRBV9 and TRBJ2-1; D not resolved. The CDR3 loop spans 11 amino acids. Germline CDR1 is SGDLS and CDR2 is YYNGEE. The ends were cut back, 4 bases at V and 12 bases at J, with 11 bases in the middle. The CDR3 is CASSLLEMQFF. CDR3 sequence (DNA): TGTGCCAGCAGCCTTTTGGAGATGCAGTTCTTC.

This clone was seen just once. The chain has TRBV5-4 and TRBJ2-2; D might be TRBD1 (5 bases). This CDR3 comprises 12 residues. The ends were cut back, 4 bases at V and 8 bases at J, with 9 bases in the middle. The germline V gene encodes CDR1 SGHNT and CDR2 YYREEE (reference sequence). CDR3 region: CASSPRTGELFF. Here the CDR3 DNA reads TGTGCCAGCAGCCCGAGGACAGGGGAGCTGTTTTTT.

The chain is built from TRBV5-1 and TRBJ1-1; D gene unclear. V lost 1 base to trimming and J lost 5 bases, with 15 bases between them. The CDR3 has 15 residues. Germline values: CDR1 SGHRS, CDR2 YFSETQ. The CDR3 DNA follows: TGCGCCAGCAGCTTGTTAGCCGTGAGTGGGACTGAAGCTTTCTTT. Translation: CASSLLAVSGTEAFF.

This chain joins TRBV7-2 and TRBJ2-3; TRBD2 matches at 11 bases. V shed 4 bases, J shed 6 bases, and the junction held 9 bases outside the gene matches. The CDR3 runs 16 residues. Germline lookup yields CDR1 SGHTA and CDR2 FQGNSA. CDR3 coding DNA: TGTGCCAGCAGCTCTCCTAGCGGGAGGTCAGGGGATACGCAGTATTTT. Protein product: CASSSPSGRSGDTQYF.

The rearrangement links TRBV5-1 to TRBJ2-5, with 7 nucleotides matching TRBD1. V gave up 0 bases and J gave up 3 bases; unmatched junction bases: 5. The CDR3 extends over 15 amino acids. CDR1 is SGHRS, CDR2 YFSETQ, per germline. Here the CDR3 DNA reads TGCGCCAGCAGCTTGGTAGGGACAGCCGAAGAGACCCAGTACTTC. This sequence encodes CASSLVGTAEETQYF.